The sequence of this T cell receptor (beta chain) was determined in a study of cytomegalovirus exposure and HLA in healthy donors. PCR was performed using 60 Vbeta and 13 Jbeta primers. The data were produced by immunoSEQ multiplex PCR, yet TCRdb's version contains in-frame clones alone and is incomplete. The listing records 130,000 to 150,000 clones. General study findings and limits: The study labeled 150 or so TCR beta chains cytomegalovirus-associated.

The CDR3 is 15 residues long. The germline V gene has CDR1 SGDLS and CDR2 YYNGEE. After removal of 0 bases from V and 1 base from J, the junction contained 3 bases not matched to a gene. A note on this clone: Antigen unknown.

Though probably carrying unrecorded immune exposures, donors were nominally healthy at sampling. Input material: PBMCs. The receptor was derived from a male donor in good health and CMV-seronegative. The chain couples TRBV9 to TRBJ1-2; 7 nucleotides agree with TRBD1. The CDR3 here is CASSVGGQFNYGYTF. The CDR3 DNA reads as TGTGCCAGCAGCGTAGGGGGACAGTTTAACTATGGCTACACCTTC.